These 24 T cell receptor beta chains came from one sample sequenced in a study of persistence of HIV-infected CD4 T cells. Their recognized antigens are unknown. An overlapping HIV-1 Gag peptide pool stimulated these cells at 0.85 to 1 ug/peptide/mL. Sorted nonresponding memory CD4+ T cells were CD40L-negative, CD69-negative, CD45RO-high. The immunoSEQ assay was version 4, run in survey mode. The method was immunoSEQ multiplex PCR; TCRdb's version includes in-frame clones alone and lacks a portion of them. The table includes approximately 36,000 clones, 70% to 90% detected once. Material: cultured CD4+ T cells from PBMCs, obtained from a patient who received antiretroviral therapy. These receptors were obtained from an adult with HIV. The donor label of this sample is uncertain.

The CDR3 DNA reads as TGTGCCAGCAGCCTGTGGTCCGGGGAGCTGTTTTTT. Residues: CASSLWSGELFF. This rearrangement joins TRBV5-4 to TRBJ2-2; D remains ambiguous. Trimming cost V 4 bases and J 6 bases, with 7 bases left between them. The CDR3 runs 12 residues. The germline gives CDR1 SGHNT, CDR2 YYREEE (reference sequence).

The V and J genes are TRBV28 and TRBJ2-4; D is possibly TRBD1 (6 bases). Per the germline V gene, CDR1 is MDHEN and CDR2 is SYDVKM. CDR3 length: 15 residues. V dropped 5 bases and J dropped 0 bases, with 11 bases sitting between them. The CDR3 DNA follows: TGTGCCAGCAGTCTCGGACAGCTAGCCAAAAACATTCAGTACTTC. Its translation is CASSLGQLAKNIQYF.

This chain connects TRBV4-2 to TRBJ1-1; the match to TRBD1 covers 9 bases. The CDR3 spans 21 residues. The V gene's germline CDR1 is LGHNA and CDR2 YNFKEQ. Unmatched junction bases numbered 21, after V lost 1 base and J lost 3 bases. The CDR3 DNA is TGTGCCAGCAGCCAAGCAATCCGGGACAGGGCTTCGGGTCGTCGGGACACTGAAGCTTTCTTT. Its translation is CASSQAIRDRASGRRDTEAFF.

V gene TRBV7-2 combines with J gene TRBJ2-7, with no clear D. Trimming left V 2 bases short and J 5 bases short, with 4 bases between. This CDR3 is 11 amino acids long. Germline V gene data show CDR1 as SGHTA and CDR2 as FQGNSA. CDR3 sequence reads: CASSLMDEQYF. CDR3 DNA: TGTGCCAGCAGCTTAATGGACGAGCAGTACTTC.

The chain couples TRBV18 to TRBJ1-5, with D uncertain. In germline, CDR1 is KGHSH, CDR2 LQKENI. This CDR3 contains 15 residues. The V end was cut by 4 bases, the J end by 1 base, with 11 bases between. Here the CDR3 reads CASSLLPRSNQPQHF. DNA for the CDR3: TGTGCCAGCTCACTCCTTCCAAGGAGCAATCAGCCCCAGCATTTT.

The chain carries TRBV2 and TRBJ1-5; the D is unclear. The V gene's germline CDR1 is SNHLY and CDR2 FYNNEI. This CDR3 comprises 14 residues. V shed 3 bases and J shed 4 bases, with 10 bases lying between them. The CDR3 region is CASSEGRRNQPQHF. The DNA for the CDR3 is TGTGCCAGCAGTGAGGGGAGAAGGAATCAGCCCCAGCATTTT. Full variable domain (missing parts from reference TRBV2 and TRBJ1-5): EPEVTQTPSHQVTQMGQEVILRCVPISNHLYFYWYRQILGQKVEFLVSFYNNEISEKSEIFDDQFSVERPDGSNFTLKIRSTKLEDSAMYFCASSEGRRNQPQHFGDGTRLSIL.

The chain is built from TRBV7-9 and TRBJ2-3, with TRBD1 matching 9 bases. The J segment lost 3 bases and the V segment lost 8 bases, leaving 6 bases of the junction unmatched. Germline-derived CDR1 and CDR2 are SEHNR and FQNEAQ (reference sequence). The length of the CDR3 is 14 residues. The CDR3 sequence: CASRSDRGTDTQYF. The CDR3 DNA sequence: TGTGCCAGCCGATCGGACAGGGGAACAGATACGCAGTATTTT.

This clone has just one count. This sequence joins TRBV6-5 and TRBJ2-5, with D tentatively TRBD2 (6 bases). Trimming cost V 6 bases and J 3 bases, with 17 bases left between them. The CDR3 is 15 amino acids. Germline CDR1 and CDR2: MNHEY and SVGAGI. The CDR3 coding sequence is TGTGCCAGCAGCCCAAGCGGGTCGGGGGAAGAGACCCAGTACTTC. It specifies CASSPSGSGEETQYF.

This rearrangement joins TRBV9 to TRBJ2-2; maybe TRBD1 (6 bases). CDR3 size: 15 residues. Deletions cut 2 bases from V and 1 base from J, with 9 bases between. CDR1 SGDLS and CDR2 YYNGEE come from the germline V gene. The CDR3 coding sequence is TGTGCCAGCAGCGTCGGACAGCAGAACACCGGGGAGCTGTTTTTT. Translating it yields CASSVGQQNTGELFF. Filled out from reference TRBV9 and TRBJ2-2, the complete variable domain reads DSGVTQTPKHLITATGQRVTLRCSPRSGDLSVYWYQQSLDQGLQFLIQYYNGEERAKGNILERFSAQQFPDLHSELNLSSLELGDSALYFCASSVGQQNTGELFFGEGSRLTVL.

The chain has TRBV5-5 and TRBJ2-3; D is ambiguous. The V gene's germline CDR1 is SGHKS and CDR2 YYEKEE (reference sequence). With 0 bases removed from V and 1 base from J, the gap between germline ends came to 6 bases. This CDR3 has 14 amino acids. CDR3 bases: TGTGCCAGCAGCTTGGTGCTGGGCACAGATACGCAGTATTTT. It is translated as CASSLVLGTDTQYF.

The chain joins TRBV28 to TRBJ1-1; 8 nucleotides line up with TRBD1. CDR3 length equals 15 residues. CDR1 is MDHEN and CDR2 is SYDVKM in the germline V gene. The V gene end was trimmed by 6 bases and the J gene end by 1 base; junction bases not matched to a gene: 7. The CDR3, as DNA: TGTGCCAGCAGCTCGCCAGGGGGCTGGAACACTGAAGCTTTCTTT. Translation gives CASSSPGGWNTEAFF.

The chain links TRBV3-1 (or the pseudogene TRBV3-2) to TRBJ2-3, with TRBD2 matching 9 bases. Germline V gene sequence: CDR1 LGHDT, CDR2 YNNKEL (reference sequence). J was trimmed by 11 bases and V by 4 bases; bases with no gene match: 19. This CDR3 contains 17 residues. The CDR3 DNA reads as TGTGCCAGCAGCCCCAAAGGGACTAGCACCCAAGTTGTCATGCAGTATTTT. Protein sequence: CASSPKGTSTQVVMQYF.

The sample holds a few counts of this clone. This sequence joins TRBV6-2 or TRBV6-3 and TRBJ2-3; maybe TRBD1 (6 bases). Germline V gene data show CDR1 as MNHEY and CDR2 as SVGEGT. The CDR3 extends over 17 amino acids. V was pared by 0 bases and J by 0 bases, with 13 bases between. CDR3 residues: CASSYSIPQGSTDTQYF. The CDR3 DNA reads TGTGCCAGCAGTTACTCTATTCCCCAGGGGAGCACAGATACGCAGTATTTT.

V is TRBV5-1 and J is TRBJ2-1; D is ambiguous. The CDR3 has 11 residues. The V end was cut by 1 base, the J end by 14 bases, with 10 bases between. In germline, CDR1 is SGHRS, CDR2 YFSETQ. CDR3 loop: CASSLLREKFF. The CDR3 nucleotides are TGCGCCAGCAGCTTGTTGAGAGAGAAGTTCTTC.

The rearrangement links TRBV7-2 to TRBJ2-7; D may be TRBD1 or TRBD2 (6 bases each). The germline V gene encodes CDR1 SGHTA and CDR2 FQGNSA. CDR3 size: 16 residues. V dropped 2 bases and J dropped 0 bases, with 14 bases sitting between them. The CDR3 reads CASSLSPGAHSYEQYF. In DNA, the CDR3 is TGTGCCAGCAGCTTAAGCCCGGGGGCCCACTCCTACGAGCAGTACTTC.

This clone was detected only once. V usage is TRBV7-9 and J usage is TRBJ2-7; D not resolved. Germline V gives CDR1 SEHNR, CDR2 FQNEAQ (reference sequence). V was pared by 5 bases and J by 9 bases, with 14 bases between. This CDR3 region has 12 residues. CDR3 sequence: CASSPAVLVQYF. The CDR3 region has the DNA TGTGCCAGCAGCCCCGCTGTGCTCGTGCAGTACTTC.

The chain employs TRBV2 and TRBJ1-1; TRBD1 matches at 8 bases. The V gene end was trimmed by 6 bases and the J gene end by 0 bases; junction bases not matched to a gene: 0. The germline gives CDR1 SNHLY, CDR2 FYNNEI. The CDR3 extends over 13 amino acids. As DNA, the CDR3 is TGTGCCAGCAGGGACAGGGTGAACACTGAAGCTTTCTTT. Its translation: CASRDRVNTEAFF.

This rearrangement joins TRBV12-5 to TRBJ2-3, with 7 nucleotides matching TRBD1. CDR3 length equals 14 residues. The germline CDR1 and CDR2 sequences are LGHNT and FRNRAP. The trim removed 2 bases at V and 5 bases at J, leaving 4 bases unmatched. CDR3 loop: CASGLLRTGDTQYF. In nucleotides, the CDR3 is TGTGCTAGTGGTTTGCTTCGGACAGGAGATACGCAGTATTTT.

The chain employs TRBV5-4 and TRBJ2-3; TRBD2 matches at 12 bases. V gave up 4 bases and J gave up 0 bases; unmatched junction bases: 6. The CDR3 runs 17 residues. CDR1 and CDR2 (germline): SGHNT, YYREEE (reference sequence). CDR3 bases: TGTGCCAGCAGCGTACTAGCGGGGGGACCTAGCACAGATACGCAGTATTTT. Translation gives CASSVLAGGPSTDTQYF.

V usage is TRBV10-3 and J usage is TRBJ2-5; maybe TRBD1 (5 bases). Looked up from germline, CDR1 is ENHRY and CDR2 is SYGVKD. This CDR3 comprises 15 residues. Trimming shortened V by 0 bases and J by 6 bases, and 14 bases separated the two germline ends. The CDR3 DNA follows: TGTGCCATCAGTGAGTCGATTCAGGGCAAACAGACCCAGTACTTC. This sequence encodes CAISESIQGKQTQYF.

This sequence joins TRBV29-1 and TRBJ2-3; no firm D call. With 2 bases removed from V and 5 bases from J, the gap between germline ends came to 14 bases. The CDR3 contains 14 residues. Germline V CDR1 and CDR2: SQVTM, ANQGSEA. The CDR3 DNA follows: TGCAGCGTTGAATTGACCGCTCACCTAGATACGCAGTATTTT. It is translated as CSVELTAHLDTQYF.

The chain links TRBV2 to TRBJ2-4; D remains ambiguous. Trimming cost V 2 bases and J 0 bases, with 8 bases left between them. This CDR3 has 15 amino acids. Germline lookup yields CDR1 SNHLY and CDR2 FYNNEI. The CDR3: CASSESMGAKNIQYF. DNA for the CDR3: TGTGCCAGCAGTGAATCGATGGGAGCCAAAAACATTCAGTACTTC.

The CDR3 reads CASSLTPGTGYGDTQYF. CDR3 DNA sequence: TGTGCCAGCAGCTTAACACCCGGGACAGGATATGGAGATACGCAGTATTTT. This chain uses TRBV7-9 with TRBJ2-3; 8 bases map to TRBD1. Germline assignment: CDR1 SEHNR and CDR2 FQNEAQ (reference sequence). With V trimmed by 2 bases and J by 5 bases, 12 bases remained unmatched. The CDR3 extends over 17 amino acids.

The rearrangement uses TRBV6-2 or TRBV6-3 and TRBJ2-7; 8 nucleotides line up with TRBD1. The CDR3 consists of 13 residues. V lost 2 bases, J lost 9 bases, and 6 bases stayed unmatched. CDR1 MNHEY and CDR2 SVGEGT come from the germline V gene. CDR3 sequence: CASSYKAGGMQYF. As DNA, the CDR3 is TGTGCCAGCAGTTACAAGGCAGGGGGCATGCAGTACTTC.